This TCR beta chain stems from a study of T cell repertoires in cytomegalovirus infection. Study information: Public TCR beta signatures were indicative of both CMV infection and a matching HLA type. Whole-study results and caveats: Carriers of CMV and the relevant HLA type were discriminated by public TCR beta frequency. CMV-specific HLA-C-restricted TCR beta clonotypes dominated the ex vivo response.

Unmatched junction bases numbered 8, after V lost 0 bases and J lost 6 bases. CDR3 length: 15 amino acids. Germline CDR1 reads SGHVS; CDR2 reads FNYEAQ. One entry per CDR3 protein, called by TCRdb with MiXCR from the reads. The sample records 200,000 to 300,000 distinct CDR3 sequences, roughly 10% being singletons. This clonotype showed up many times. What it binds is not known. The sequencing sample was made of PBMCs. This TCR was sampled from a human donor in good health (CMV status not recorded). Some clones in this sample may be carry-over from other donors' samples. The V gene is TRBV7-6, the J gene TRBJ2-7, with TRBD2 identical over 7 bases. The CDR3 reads CASSLAGGPNTEQYF. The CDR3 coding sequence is TGTGCCAGCAGCTTAGCGGGAGGGCCCAATACCGAGCAGTACTTC.